This T cell receptor beta chain stems from a study of prognosis after radiotherapy for stage I lung cancer. Overall study context: Among the non-small cell lung cancer patients, all were considered medically inoperable. Radiotherapy preceded distant metastases in a handful of patients (median 7 months); roughly 15 showed no significant progression.

This CDR3 contains 17 residues. V lost 2 bases, J lost 3 bases, and 6 bases stayed unmatched. Germline CDR1 SNHLY, CDR2 FYNNEI. This clonotype is classed as medium-sized (0.01 to 0.1%). What it binds is unknown. Study outcomes and limitations: Some patients went on to develop distant metastases. Their Shannon entropy after stereotactic body radiation therapy was lower, and its change from baseline was also lower.

Template was genomic DNA; TCR beta CDR3 amplified in two multiplex PCR rounds. Gene-specific primers for each TRBV and TRBJ gene drove first-round PCR. MiXCR, run by TCRdb on the multiplex PCR reads, gives a single entry per CDR3 protein. The sample carries about 16,000 distinct CDR3 sequences, around 30% recorded once. This TCR came from a donor over 45 with non-small cell lung cancer. The sequencing used PBMCs, collected before or after stereotactic body radiation therapy (not recorded which). J is TRBJ1-6 and V is TRBV2, with 8 bases lining up with TRBD1. The chain's CDR3 is CASSESTGEGYNSPLHF. As DNA, the CDR3 is TGTGCCAGCAGTGAATCGACAGGGGAAGGCTATAATTCACCCCTCCACTTT.